This T cell receptor (beta chain) is from a study of blood T cell repertoires in COVID-19. Germline V CDR1 and CDR2: MDHEN, SYDVKM. This CDR3 spans 13 amino acids. Unmatched junction bases numbered 7, after V lost 9 bases and J lost 8 bases. Measured with immunoSEQ multiplex PCR; TCRdb has only the in-frame clones, and not every one. The table records 65,000 to 70,000 clones, roughly 80% of them present only once. Sequencing input: peripheral blood. The sequence derives from a human donor in a cohort sampled during active COVID-19. This sequence joins TRBV28 and TRBJ2-1, with 10 bases lining up with TRBD2. CDR3 in amino acids: CASRPAGGHEQFF. The CDR3 DNA is TGTGCCAGTCGTCCAGCGGGAGGGCATGAGCAGTTCTTC.